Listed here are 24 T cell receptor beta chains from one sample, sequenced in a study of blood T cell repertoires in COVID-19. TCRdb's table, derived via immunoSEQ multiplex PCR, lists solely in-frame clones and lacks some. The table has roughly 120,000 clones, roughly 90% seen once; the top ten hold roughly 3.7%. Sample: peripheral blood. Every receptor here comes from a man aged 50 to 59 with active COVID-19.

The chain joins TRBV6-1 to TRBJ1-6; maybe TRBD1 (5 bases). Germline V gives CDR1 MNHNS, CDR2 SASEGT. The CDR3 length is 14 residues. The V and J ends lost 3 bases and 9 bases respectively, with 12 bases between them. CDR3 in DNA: TGTGCCAGCAGTGAGCCCCTGGGGGGTTCACCCCTCCACTTT. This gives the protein CASSEPLGGSPLHF.

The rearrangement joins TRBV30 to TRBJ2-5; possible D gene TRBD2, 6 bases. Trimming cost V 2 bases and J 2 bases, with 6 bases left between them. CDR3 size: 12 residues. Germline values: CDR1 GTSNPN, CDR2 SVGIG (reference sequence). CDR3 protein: CAWSSGQETQYF. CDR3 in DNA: TGTGCCTGGAGTAGCGGGCAAGAGACCCAGTACTTC.

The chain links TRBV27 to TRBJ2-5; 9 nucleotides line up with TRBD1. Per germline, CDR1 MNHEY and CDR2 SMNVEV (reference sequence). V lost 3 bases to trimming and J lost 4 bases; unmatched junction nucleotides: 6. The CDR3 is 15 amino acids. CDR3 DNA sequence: TGTGCCAGCAGTTTTGATGGACAGGGGCCAGAGACCCAGTACTTC. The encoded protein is CASSFDGQGPETQYF.

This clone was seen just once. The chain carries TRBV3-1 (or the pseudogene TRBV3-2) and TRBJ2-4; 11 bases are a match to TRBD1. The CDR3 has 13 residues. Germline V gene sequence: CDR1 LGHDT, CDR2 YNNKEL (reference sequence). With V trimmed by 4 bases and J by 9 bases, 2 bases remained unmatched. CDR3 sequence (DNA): TGTGCCAGCAGCCGGGACAGGGGGTTCATTCAGTACTTC. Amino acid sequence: CASSRDRGFIQYF.

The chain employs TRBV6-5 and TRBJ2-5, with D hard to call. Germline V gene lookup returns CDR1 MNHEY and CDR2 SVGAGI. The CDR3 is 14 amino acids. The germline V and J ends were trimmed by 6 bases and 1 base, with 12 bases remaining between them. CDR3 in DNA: TGTGCCAGCAGAAGTGGGCAAAGCCAAGAGACCCAGTACTTC. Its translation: CASRSGQSQETQYF.

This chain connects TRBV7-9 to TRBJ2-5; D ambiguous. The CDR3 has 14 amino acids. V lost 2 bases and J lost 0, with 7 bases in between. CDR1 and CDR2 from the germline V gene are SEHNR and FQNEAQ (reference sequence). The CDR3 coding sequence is TGTGCCAGCAGCTTATCCTTGTACCAAGAGACCCAGTACTTC. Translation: CASSLSLYQETQYF. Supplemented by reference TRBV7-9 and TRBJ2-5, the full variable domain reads DTGVSQNPRHKITKRGQNVTFRCDPISEHNRLYWYRQTLGQGPEFLTYFQNEAQLEKSRLLSDRFSAERPKGSFSTLEIQRTEQGDSAMYLCASSLSLYQETQYFGPGTRLLVL.

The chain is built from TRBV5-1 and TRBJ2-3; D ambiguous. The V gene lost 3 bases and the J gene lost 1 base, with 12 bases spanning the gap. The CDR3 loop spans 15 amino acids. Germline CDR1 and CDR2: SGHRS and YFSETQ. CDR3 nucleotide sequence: TGCGCCAGCAGCTCCGGAAACAGTGGCACAGATACGCAGTATTTT. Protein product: CASSSGNSGTDTQYF.

The CDR3 region is CASSPTSGIWNEQFF. CDR3 bases: TGTGCCAGCAGCCCGACTAGCGGCATATGGAATGAGCAGTTCTTC. The genes are TRBV13 and TRBJ2-1; TRBD2 matches at 9 bases. This CDR3 region has 15 residues. Germline lookup yields CDR1 PRHDT and CDR2 FYEKMQ (reference sequence). V shed 5 bases, J shed 7 bases, and the junction held 9 bases outside the gene matches. Full variable domain (missing parts from reference TRBV13 and TRBJ2-1): AAGVIQSPRHLIKEKRETATLKCYPIPRHDTVYWYQQGPGQDPQFLISFYEKMQSDKGSIPDRFSAQQFSDYHSELNMSSLELGDSALYFCASSPTSGIWNEQFFGPGTRLTVL.

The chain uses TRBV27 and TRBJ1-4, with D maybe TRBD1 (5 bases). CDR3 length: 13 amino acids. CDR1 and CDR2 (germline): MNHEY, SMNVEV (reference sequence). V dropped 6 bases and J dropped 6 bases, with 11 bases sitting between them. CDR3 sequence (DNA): TGTGCCAGCAGGGGGTGGGGGGATGAAAAACTGTTTTTT. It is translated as CASRGWGDEKLFF.

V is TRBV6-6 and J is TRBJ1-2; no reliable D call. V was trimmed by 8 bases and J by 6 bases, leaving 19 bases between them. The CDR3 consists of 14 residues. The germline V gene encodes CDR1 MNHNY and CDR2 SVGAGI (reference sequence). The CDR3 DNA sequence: TGTGCCAGCGGAAGGGCAACGGGGTTGGATGGCTACACCTTC. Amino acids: CASGRATGLDGYTF.

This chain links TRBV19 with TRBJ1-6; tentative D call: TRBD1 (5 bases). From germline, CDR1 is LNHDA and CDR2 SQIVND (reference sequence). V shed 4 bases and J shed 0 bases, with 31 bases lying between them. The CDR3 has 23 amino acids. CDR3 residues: CASSTRRTPAGPGSGSYNSPLHF. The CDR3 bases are TGTGCCAGTAGTACAAGACGGACCCCCGCGGGACCCGGTAGCGGCTCCTATAATTCACCCCTCCACTTT.

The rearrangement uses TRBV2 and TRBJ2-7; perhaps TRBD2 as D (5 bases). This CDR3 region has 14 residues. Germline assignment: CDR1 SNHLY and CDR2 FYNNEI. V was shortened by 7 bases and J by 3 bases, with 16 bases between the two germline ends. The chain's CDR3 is CASKKVWTFYEQYV. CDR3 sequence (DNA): TGTGCCAGCAAGAAGGTGTGGACTTTCTACGAGCAGTACGTC.

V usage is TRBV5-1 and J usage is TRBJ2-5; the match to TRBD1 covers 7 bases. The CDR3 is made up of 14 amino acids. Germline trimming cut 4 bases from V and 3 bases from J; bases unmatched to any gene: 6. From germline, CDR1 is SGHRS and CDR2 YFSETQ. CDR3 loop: CASSPGQREETQYF. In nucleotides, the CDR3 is TGCGCCAGCAGCCCGGGACAGCGCGAAGAGACCCAGTACTTC.

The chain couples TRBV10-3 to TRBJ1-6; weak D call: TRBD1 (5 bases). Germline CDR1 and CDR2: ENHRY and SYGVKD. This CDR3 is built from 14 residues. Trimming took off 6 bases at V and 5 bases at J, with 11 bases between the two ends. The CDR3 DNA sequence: TGTGCCATCAGGGGACTTAGCAATAATTCACCCCTCCACTTT. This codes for CAIRGLSNNSPLHF.

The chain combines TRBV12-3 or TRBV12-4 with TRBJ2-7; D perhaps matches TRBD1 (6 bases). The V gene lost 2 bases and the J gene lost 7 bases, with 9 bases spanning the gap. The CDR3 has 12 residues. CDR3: CASSLQGWEQYF. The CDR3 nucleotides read TGTGCCAGCAGTTTACAGGGGTGGGAGCAGTACTTC.

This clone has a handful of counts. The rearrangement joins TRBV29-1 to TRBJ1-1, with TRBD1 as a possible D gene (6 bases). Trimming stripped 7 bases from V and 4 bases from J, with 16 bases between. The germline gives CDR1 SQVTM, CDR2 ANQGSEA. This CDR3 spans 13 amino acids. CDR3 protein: CSGDGRGGTEAFF. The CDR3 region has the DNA TGCAGCGGCGACGGCCGAGGGGGCACTGAAGCTTTCTTT.

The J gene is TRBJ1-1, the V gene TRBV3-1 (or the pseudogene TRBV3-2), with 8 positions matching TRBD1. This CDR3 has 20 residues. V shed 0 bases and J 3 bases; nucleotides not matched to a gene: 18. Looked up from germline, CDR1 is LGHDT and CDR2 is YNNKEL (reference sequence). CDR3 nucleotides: TGTGCCAGCAGCCAAGATAGTAATGGACAGGGAGGGTCCTTGGACACTGAAGCTTTCTTT. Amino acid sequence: CASSQDSNGQGGSLDTEAFF.

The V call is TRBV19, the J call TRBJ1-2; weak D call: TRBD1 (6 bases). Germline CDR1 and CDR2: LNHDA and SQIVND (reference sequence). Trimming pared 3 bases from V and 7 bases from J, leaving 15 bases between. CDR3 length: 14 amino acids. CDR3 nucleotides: TGTGCCAGTAGTATTGATCAGGACAGAGGTGGCTACACCTTC. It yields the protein CASSIDQDRGGYTF.

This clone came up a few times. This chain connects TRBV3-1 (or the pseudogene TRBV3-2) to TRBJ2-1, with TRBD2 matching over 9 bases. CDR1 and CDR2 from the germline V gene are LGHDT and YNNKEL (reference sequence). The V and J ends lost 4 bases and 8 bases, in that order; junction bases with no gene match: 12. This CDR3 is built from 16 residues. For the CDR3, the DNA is TGTGCCAGCAGCCGGAATAGCGGGAGTGGGGCCCATGAGCAGTTCTTC. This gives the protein CASSRNSGSGAHEQFF.

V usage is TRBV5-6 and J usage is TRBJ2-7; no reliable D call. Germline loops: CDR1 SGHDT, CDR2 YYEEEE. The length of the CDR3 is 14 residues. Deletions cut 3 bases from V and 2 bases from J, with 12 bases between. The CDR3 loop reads CASSSGPVAYEQYV. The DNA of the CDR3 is TGTGCCAGCAGCTCCGGTCCTGTGGCCTACGAGCAGTACGTC.

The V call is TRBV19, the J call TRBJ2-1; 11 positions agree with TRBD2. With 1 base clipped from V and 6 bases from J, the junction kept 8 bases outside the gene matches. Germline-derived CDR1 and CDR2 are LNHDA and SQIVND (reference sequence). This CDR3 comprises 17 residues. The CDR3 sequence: CASSIAALAGVPNEQFF. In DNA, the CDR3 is TGTGCCAGTAGTATAGCCGCACTAGCGGGAGTTCCCAATGAGCAGTTCTTC.

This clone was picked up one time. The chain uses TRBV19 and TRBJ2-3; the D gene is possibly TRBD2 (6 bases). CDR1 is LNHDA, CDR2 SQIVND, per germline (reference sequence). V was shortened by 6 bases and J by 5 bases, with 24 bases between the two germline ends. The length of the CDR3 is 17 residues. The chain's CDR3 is CASSPSRDWIFLDTQYF. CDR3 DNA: TGTGCCAGTAGCCCCTCCCGGGACTGGATTTTCCTAGATACGCAGTATTTT.

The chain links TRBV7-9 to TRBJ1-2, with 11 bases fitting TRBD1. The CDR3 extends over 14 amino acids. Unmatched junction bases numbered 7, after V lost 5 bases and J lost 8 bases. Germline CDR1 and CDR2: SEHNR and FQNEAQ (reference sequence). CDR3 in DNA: TGTGCCAGCAGCCCCGGACAGGGGGCGCGGGGCTACACCTTC. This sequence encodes CASSPGQGARGYTF.

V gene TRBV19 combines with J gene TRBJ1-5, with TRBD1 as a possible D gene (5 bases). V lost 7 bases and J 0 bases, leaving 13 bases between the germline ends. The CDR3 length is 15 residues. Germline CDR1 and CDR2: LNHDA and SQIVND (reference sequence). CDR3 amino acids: CASTEGALSNQPQHF. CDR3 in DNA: TGTGCCAGTACCGAAGGGGCTCTTAGCAATCAGCCCCAGCATTTT. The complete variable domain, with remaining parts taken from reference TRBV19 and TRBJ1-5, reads DGGITQSPKYLFRKEGQNVTLSCEQNLNHDAMYWYRQDPGQGLRLIYYSQIVNDFQKGDIAEGYSVSREKKESFPLTVTSAQKNPTAFYLCASTEGALSNQPQHFGDGTRLSIL.